Shown below are 2 T cell receptor beta chains from a single sample sequenced in a study of T cell responses to AZD1222 COVID-19 vaccine. Using immunoSEQ multiplex PCR, the repertoire was profiled, and TCRdb retains in-frame clones only, with some absent. The sample carries approximately 180,000 clones, about nine tenths recorded once. The input for sequencing was peripheral blood, taken on day 0 of AZD1222 vaccination. The receptors were sampled from an adult in good health.

This clone occurred a few times. The chain has TRBV29-1 and TRBJ1-1; D not resolved. CDR3 size: 10 residues. With 6 bases removed from V and 6 bases from J, the gap between germline ends came to 8 bases. Germline V gene sequence: CDR1 SQVTM, CDR2 ANQGSEA. The CDR3 loop is CSVLGPEAFF. The CDR3 DNA sequence: TGCAGCGTCCTGGGCCCTGAAGCTTTCTTT.

The rearrangement uses TRBV6-2 or TRBV6-3 and TRBJ1-2, with 7 bases aligning to TRBD1. Germline loops: CDR1 MNHEY, CDR2 SVGEGT. This CDR3 is built from 16 residues. V dropped 4 bases and J dropped 6; count of bases not matched to a gene: 14. CDR3 sequence (DNA): TGTGCCAGCAGTTCCGACTTCCAATACAGGGGAGATGGCTACACCTTC. This gives the protein CASSSDFQYRGDGYTF.